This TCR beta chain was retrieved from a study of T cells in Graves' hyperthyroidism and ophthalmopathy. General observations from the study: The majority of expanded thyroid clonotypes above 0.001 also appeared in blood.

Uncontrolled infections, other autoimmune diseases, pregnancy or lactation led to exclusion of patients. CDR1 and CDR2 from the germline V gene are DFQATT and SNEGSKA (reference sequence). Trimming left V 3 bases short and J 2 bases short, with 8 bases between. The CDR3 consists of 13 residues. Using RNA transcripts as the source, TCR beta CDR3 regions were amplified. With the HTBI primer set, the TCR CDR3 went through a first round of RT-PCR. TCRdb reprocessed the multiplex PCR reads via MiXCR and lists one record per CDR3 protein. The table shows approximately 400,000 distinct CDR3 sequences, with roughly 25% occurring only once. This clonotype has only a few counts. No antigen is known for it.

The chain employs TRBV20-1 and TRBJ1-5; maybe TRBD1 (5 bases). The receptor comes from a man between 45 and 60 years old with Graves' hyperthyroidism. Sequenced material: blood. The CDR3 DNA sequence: TGCAGTGCTAGCAGGGATGGCAATCAGCCCCAGCATTTT. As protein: CSASRDGNQPQHF.